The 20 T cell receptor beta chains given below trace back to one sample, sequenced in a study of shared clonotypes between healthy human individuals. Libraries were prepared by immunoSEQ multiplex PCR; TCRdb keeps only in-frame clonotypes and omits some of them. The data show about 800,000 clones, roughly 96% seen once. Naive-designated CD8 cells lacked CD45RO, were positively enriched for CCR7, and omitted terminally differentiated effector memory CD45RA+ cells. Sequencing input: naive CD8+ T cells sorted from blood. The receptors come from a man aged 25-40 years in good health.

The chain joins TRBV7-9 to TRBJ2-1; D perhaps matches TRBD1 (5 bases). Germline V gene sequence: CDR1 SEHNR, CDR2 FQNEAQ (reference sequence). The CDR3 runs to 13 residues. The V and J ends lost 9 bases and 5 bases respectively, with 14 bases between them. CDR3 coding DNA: TGTGCCAGAGTACAGGTAGGGGACAATGAGCAGTTCTTC. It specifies CARVQVGDNEQFF.

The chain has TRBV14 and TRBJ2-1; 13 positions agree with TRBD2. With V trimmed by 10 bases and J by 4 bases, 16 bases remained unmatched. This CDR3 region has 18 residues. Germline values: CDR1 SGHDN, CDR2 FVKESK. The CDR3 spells CAIVSSTSGRAGYNEQFF. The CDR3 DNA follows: TGTGCCATAGTATCATCAACTAGCGGGAGGGCCGGGTACAATGAGCAGTTCTTC.

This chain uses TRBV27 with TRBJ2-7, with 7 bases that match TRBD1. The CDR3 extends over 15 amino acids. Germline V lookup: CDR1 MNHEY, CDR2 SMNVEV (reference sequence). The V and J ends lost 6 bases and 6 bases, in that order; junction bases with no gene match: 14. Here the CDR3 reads CASRGARGLSGEQYF. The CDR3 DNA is TGTGCCAGCAGGGGGGCAAGGGGGCTGTCCGGCGAGCAGTACTTC.

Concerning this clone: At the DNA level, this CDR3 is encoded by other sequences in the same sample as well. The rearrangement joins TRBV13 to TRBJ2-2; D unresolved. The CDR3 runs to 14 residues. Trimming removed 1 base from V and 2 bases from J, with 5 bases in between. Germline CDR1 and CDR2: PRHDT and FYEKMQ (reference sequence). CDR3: CASSLALNTGELFF. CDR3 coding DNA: TGTGCCAGCAGCTTAGCACTCAACACCGGGGAGCTGTTTTTT.

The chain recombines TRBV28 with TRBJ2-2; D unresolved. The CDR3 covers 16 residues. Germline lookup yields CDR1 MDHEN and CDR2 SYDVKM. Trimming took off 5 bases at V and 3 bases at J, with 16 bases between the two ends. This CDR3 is CASSTPTPAHTGELFF. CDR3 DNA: TGTGCCAGCAGTACCCCGACACCCGCGCACACCGGGGAGCTGTTTTTT.

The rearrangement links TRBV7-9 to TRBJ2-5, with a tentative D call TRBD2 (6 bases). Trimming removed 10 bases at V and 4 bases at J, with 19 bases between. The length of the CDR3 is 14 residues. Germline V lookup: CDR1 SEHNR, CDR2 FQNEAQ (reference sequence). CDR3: CATYVGGVGETQYF. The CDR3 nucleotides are TGTGCCACCTATGTTGGAGGGGTGGGAGAGACCCAGTACTTC.

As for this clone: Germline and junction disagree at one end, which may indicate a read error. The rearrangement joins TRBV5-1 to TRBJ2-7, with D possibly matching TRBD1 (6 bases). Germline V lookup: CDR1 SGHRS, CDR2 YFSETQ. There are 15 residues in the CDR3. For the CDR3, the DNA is TGCGCCAGCAGCTTGGAGCTCAGGGGCTCCGACGAGCAGTACTTC. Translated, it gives CASSLELRGSDEQYF.

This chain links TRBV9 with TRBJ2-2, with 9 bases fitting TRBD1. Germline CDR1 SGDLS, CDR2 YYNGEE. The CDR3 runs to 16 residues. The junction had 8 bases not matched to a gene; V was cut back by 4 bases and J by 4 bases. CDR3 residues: CASSTRTGEFTGELFF. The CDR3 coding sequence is TGTGCCAGCAGCACCCGGACAGGGGAATTCACCGGGGAGCTGTTTTTT.

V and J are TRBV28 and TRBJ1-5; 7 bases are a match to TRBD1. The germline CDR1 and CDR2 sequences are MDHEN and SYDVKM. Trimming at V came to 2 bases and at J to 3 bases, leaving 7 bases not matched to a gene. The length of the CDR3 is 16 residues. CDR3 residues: CASSLETGKVNQPQHF. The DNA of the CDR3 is TGTGCCAGCAGTTTAGAGACAGGGAAGGTCAATCAGCCCCAGCATTTT.

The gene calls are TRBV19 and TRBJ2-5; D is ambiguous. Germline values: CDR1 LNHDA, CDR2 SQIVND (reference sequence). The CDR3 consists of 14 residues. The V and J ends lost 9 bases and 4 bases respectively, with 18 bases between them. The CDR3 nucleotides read TGTGCCAGCTTAGCCCCCGTAAGTAGAGAGACCCAGTACTTC. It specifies CASLAPVSRETQYF.

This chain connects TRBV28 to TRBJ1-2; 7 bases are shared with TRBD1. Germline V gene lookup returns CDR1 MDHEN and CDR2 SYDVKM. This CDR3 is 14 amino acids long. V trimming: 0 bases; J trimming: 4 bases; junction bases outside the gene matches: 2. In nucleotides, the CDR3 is TGTGCCAGCAGTTTATGGGGACAGCCCTATGGCTACACCTTC. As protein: CASSLWGQPYGYTF.

The CDR3 DNA is TGTGCCAGCCGCGCTATTTCTGGTCAGCCCCAGCATTTT. Encoded protein: CASRAISGQPQHF. The gene calls are TRBV28 and TRBJ1-5; no definite D call. Germline V lookup: CDR1 MDHEN, CDR2 SYDVKM. CDR3 size: 13 residues. V gave up 8 bases and J gave up 6 bases, with 14 bases separating them. Complete variable domain (other parts from reference TRBV28 and TRBJ1-5): DVKVTQSSRYLVKRTGEKVFLECVQDMDHENMFWYRQDPGLGLRLIYFSYDVKMKEKGDIPEGYSVSREKKERFSLILESASTNQTSMYLCASRAISGQPQHFGDGTRLSIL.

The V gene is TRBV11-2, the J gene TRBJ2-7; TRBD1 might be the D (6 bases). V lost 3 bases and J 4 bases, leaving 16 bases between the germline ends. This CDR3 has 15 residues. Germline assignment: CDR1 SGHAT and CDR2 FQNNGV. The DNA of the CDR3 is TGTGCCAGCAGCTTGGTACCCCACAGGGCTTACGAGCAGTACTTC. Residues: CASSLVPHRAYEQYF.

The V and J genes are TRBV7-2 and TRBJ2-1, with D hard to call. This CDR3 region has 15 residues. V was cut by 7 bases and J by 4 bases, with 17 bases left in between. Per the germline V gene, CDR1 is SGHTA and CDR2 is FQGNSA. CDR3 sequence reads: CASIRTLNLYNEQFF. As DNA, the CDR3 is TGTGCCAGCATCCGTACTTTGAACCTGTACAATGAGCAGTTCTTC.

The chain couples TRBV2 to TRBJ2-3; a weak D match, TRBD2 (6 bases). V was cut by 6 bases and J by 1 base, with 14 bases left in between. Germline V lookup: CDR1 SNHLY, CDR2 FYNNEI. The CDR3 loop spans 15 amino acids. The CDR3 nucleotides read TGTGCCAGCAGCGAACGGACTACTCGCACAGATACGCAGTATTTT. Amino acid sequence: CASSERTTRTDTQYF. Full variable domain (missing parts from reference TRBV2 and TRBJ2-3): EPEVTQTPSHQVTQMGQEVILRCVPISNHLYFYWYRQILGQKVEFLVSFYNNEISEKSEIFDDQFSVERPDGSNFTLKIRSTKLEDSAMYFCASSERTTRTDTQYFGPGTRLTVL.

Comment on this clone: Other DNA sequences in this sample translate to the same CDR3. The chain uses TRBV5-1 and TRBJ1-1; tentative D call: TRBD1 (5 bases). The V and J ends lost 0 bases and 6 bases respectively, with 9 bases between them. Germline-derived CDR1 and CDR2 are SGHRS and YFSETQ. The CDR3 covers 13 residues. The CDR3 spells CASSLARGAEAFF. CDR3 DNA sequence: TGCGCCAGCAGCTTGGCCCGAGGGGCTGAAGCTTTCTTT.

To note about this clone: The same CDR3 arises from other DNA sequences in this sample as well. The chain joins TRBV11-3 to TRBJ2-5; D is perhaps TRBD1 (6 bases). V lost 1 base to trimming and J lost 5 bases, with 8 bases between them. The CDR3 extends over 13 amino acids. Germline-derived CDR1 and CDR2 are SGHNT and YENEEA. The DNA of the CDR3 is TGTGCCAGCAGCTTAGGGGGGCAGGAGACCCAGTACTTC. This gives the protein CASSLGGQETQYF.

Here the CDR3 reads CATRIQGVYNEQFF. DNA for the CDR3: TGTGCCACCCGAATTCAGGGAGTCTACAATGAGCAGTTCTTC. The chain employs TRBV2 and TRBJ2-1; D tentatively reads TRBD1 or TRBD2 (5 bases each). There are 14 residues in the CDR3. V lost 10 bases to trimming and J lost 3 bases, with 16 bases between them. CDR1 and CDR2 from the germline V gene are SNHLY and FYNNEI.

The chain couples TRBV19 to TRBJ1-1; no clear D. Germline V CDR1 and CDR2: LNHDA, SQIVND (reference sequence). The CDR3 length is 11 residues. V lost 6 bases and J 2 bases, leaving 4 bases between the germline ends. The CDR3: CASRRNTEAFF. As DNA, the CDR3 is TGTGCCAGTAGGAGAAACACTGAAGCTTTCTTT. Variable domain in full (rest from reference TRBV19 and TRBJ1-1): DGGITQSPKYLFRKEGQNVTLSCEQNLNHDAMYWYRQDPGQGLRLIYYSQIVNDFQKGDIAEGYSVSREKKESFPLTVTSAQKNPTAFYLCASRRNTEAFFGQGTRLTVV.

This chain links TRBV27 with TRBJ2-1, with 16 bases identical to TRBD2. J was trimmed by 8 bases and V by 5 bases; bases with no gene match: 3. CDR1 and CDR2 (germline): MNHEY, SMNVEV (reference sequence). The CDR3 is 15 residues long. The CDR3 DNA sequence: TGTGCCAGCAGTAGGGGACTAGCGGGAGGGGATGAGCAGTTCTTC. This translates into CASSRGLAGGDEQFF.